The 29 T cell receptor beta chains in this list originate from one sample, sequenced in a study of blood T cells in healthy people across ages. With a J-beta primer mix and a sample-barcoded 5' primer, a second PCR ran 7 to 11 cycles. One entry per CDR3 protein results from TCRdb running MiXCR on the 5' RACE reads. This sample has about 600,000 distinct CDR3 sequences, with roughly 48% found just once. The sequenced material came from blood. Every receptor here comes from a man at least 80 years old in good health.

As to this clonotype: The junction shows a germline mismatch at one end, possibly a read error. This chain uses TRBV4-3 with TRBJ2-3, with TRBD2 identical over 10 bases. The germline CDR1 and CDR2 sequences are LGHNA and YSLEER. The CDR3 has 15 amino acids. CDR3 in DNA: TGCGCCAGCAGCCAACAGCGGGAGGGTTCCGATATGCAGTATTTT. Its translation: CASSQQREGSDMQYF.

The V gene is TRBV3-1, the J gene TRBJ2-1; TRBD2 might be the D (5 bases). In germline, CDR1 is LGHDT, CDR2 YNNKEL (reference sequence). CDR3 length equals 17 residues. V lost 5 bases and J lost 3, with 20 bases in between. This CDR3 is CASSVPLGVRDYNEQFF. The CDR3 DNA is TGTGCCAGCAGCGTACCTTTGGGTGTACGGGACTACAATGAGCAGTTCTTC.

This clonotype was detected once. The V call is TRBV12-3 or TRBV12-4, the J call TRBJ2-3, with a tentative D call TRBD1 (7 bases). The CDR3 length is 16 residues. V dropped 4 bases and J dropped 6 bases, with 20 bases sitting between them. CDR3 DNA: TGTGCCAGCAGTTCCCGGGACAGAATGAGCGGGGATACGCAGTATTTT. It codes for CASSSRDRMSGDTQYF.

This chain joins TRBV7-2 and TRBJ2-4; TRBD2 matches at 9 bases. The CDR3 runs to 17 residues. CDR1 is SGHTA and CDR2 is FQGNSA in the germline V gene. The V gene end was trimmed by 6 bases and the J gene end by 6 bases; junction bases not matched to a gene: 15. The CDR3 loop reads CASSQVPRGGGRNIQYF. In DNA, the CDR3 is TGTGCCAGCAGTCAGGTCCCGCGGGGGGGTGGGAGAAACATTCAGTACTTC.

This rearrangement joins TRBV3-1 to TRBJ2-1, with 10 nucleotides matching TRBD1. Germline lookup yields CDR1 LGHDT and CDR2 YNNKEL (reference sequence). The V segment lost 1 base and the J segment 6 bases; nucleotides outside the gene matches: 9. The CDR3 consists of 17 residues. The CDR3 is CASSQAPGQGTPNEQFF. CDR3 sequence (DNA): TGTGCCAGCAGCCAAGCCCCGGGACAGGGGACCCCCAATGAGCAGTTCTTC.

In its sample, this clonotype was seen a few times. V gene TRBV15 combines with J gene TRBJ2-6; D unresolved. Germline V gene data show CDR1 as LNHNV and CDR2 as YYDKDF (reference sequence). Trimming took 0 bases from V and 0 from J, leaving 9 bases between them. CDR3 length equals 17 residues. This CDR3 reads CATSRDLWDSGANVLTF. In DNA, the CDR3 is TGTGCCACCAGCAGAGATCTTTGGGACTCTGGGGCCAACGTCCTGACTTTC.

This clonotype has at least ten counts. The chain joins TRBV7-9 to TRBJ2-5; 9 bases are shared with TRBD1. Germline lookup yields CDR1 SEHNR and CDR2 FQNEAQ (reference sequence). V was clipped by 5 bases and J by 5 bases; unmatched bases: 9. The CDR3 length is 15 residues. The CDR3 spells CASSPRDRVVETQYF. DNA for the CDR3: TGTGCCAGCAGCCCCCGGGACAGGGTAGTGGAGACCCAGTACTTC.

This clonotype was seen only a few times. This chain links TRBV20-1 with TRBJ2-5; 7 bases are a match to TRBD2. This CDR3 has 14 amino acids. With 6 bases clipped from V and 11 bases from J, the junction kept 18 bases outside the gene matches. Germline CDR1 DFQATT, CDR2 SNEGSKA (reference sequence). Here the CDR3 reads CSAHLREGDLEQYF. CDR3 DNA sequence: TGCAGTGCCCACCTGAGGGAGGGTGATTTGGAGCAGTACTTC.

The genes are TRBV9 and TRBJ1-1; D call uncertain. This CDR3 contains 13 residues. V lost 0 bases, J lost 5 bases, and 8 bases lay in between. In germline, CDR1 is SGDLS, CDR2 YYNGEE. The CDR3 sequence is CASSVEWGTEAFF. Written as DNA, the CDR3 is TGTGCCAGCAGCGTAGAATGGGGTACTGAAGCTTTCTTT.

This sequence joins TRBV9 and TRBJ2-6; 7 bases align to TRBD1. CDR3 length equals 13 residues. Germline V gene lookup returns CDR1 SGDLS and CDR2 YYNGEE. The junction had 4 bases not matched to a gene; V was cut back by 3 bases and J by 10 bases. CDR3 protein: CASSGDRRNVLTF. CDR3 nucleotides: TGTGCCAGCAGCGGGGACAGAAGAAACGTCCTGACTTTC. Drawing the rest from reference TRBV9 and TRBJ2-6, the complete variable domain is DSGVTQTPKHLITATGQRVTLRCSPRSGDLSVYWYQQSLDQGLQFLIQYYNGEERAKGNILERFSAQQFPDLHSELNLSSLELGDSALYFCASSGDRRNVLTFGAGSRLTVL.

This clonotype was observed a single time. The J gene is TRBJ2-3, the V gene TRBV5-4; D may be TRBD1 or TRBD2 (5 bases each). V was trimmed by 2 bases and J by 2 bases, leaving 9 bases between them. CDR3 length equals 14 residues. Germline V gene data show CDR1 as SGHNT and CDR2 as YYREEE (reference sequence). Here the CDR3 reads CASSFWGSTDTQYF. The CDR3 region has the DNA TGTGCCAGCAGCTTTTGGGGGTCCACAGATACGCAGTATTTT.

This chain joins TRBV28 and TRBJ2-5, with TRBD2 matching over 7 bases. After removal of 1 base from V and 4 bases from J, the junction contained 6 bases not matched to a gene. The CDR3 runs 15 residues. Germline values: CDR1 MDHEN, CDR2 SYDVKM. CDR3 nucleotide sequence: TGTGCCAGCAGTTTATCCACGGGAGGTAGAGAGACCCAGTACTTC. This translates into CASSLSTGGRETQYF.

J is TRBJ2-5 and V is TRBV20-1; 10 bases map to TRBD1. This CDR3 contains 12 residues. Germline values: CDR1 DFQATT, CDR2 SNEGSKA (reference sequence). V was clipped by 4 bases and J by 5 bases; unmatched bases: 1. CDR3 loop: CSATGQGETQYF. The CDR3 DNA is TGCAGTGCTACGGGACAGGGGGAGACCCAGTACTTC.

The V and J genes are TRBV12-3 or TRBV12-4 and TRBJ1-5; D might be TRBD1 (5 bases). Trimming left V 1 base short and J 2 bases short, with 12 bases between. The CDR3 covers 16 residues. The CDR3 DNA reads TGTGCCAGCAGTTTAGGAGGGGCGCAGGGCAATCAGCCCCAGCATTTT. It is translated as CASSLGGAQGNQPQHF.

V usage is TRBV20-1 and J usage is TRBJ1-2; D is undetermined. Germline lookup yields CDR1 DFQATT and CDR2 SNEGSKA (reference sequence). Trimming took off 0 bases at V and 5 bases at J, with 13 bases between the two ends. The CDR3 extends over 14 amino acids. The CDR3 DNA follows: TGCAGTGCTAGAGAGTCGGTAGCCTTTTATGGCTACACCTTC. Translation: CSARESVAFYGYTF.

This chain connects TRBV20-1 to TRBJ2-4, with D perhaps TRBD2 (6 bases). The J call is uncertain, as TRBJ2-7 better fits the DNA end. Looked up from germline, CDR1 is DFQATT and CDR2 is SNEGSKA (reference sequence). This CDR3 comprises 13 residues. CDR3 DNA: TGCAGTGCTAGAGATAGGGAGGAGAGCGAGCAGTACTTC. This encodes CSARDREESEQYF.

The chain couples TRBV20-1 to TRBJ2-3, with 12 nucleotides matching TRBD2. Losses at the gene ends were 4 bases for V and 2 bases for J; bases not matched to a gene: 7. CDR1 DFQATT and CDR2 SNEGSKA come from the germline V gene (reference sequence). The length of the CDR3 is 16 residues. In DNA form, the CDR3 reads TGCAGTGCTACCCCACTAGCGGGGGGCCCCACAGATACGCAGTATTTT. As protein: CSATPLAGGPTDTQYF.

This chain uses TRBV20-1 with TRBJ2-3, with TRBD2 matching over 14 bases. CDR1 and CDR2 from the germline V gene are DFQATT and SNEGSKA (reference sequence). The CDR3 loop spans 18 amino acids. V was clipped by 0 bases and J by 2 bases; unmatched bases: 7. In DNA form, the CDR3 reads TGCAGTGCTAGAGATCCGAGGACTAGCGGGAGGACCACAGATACGCAGTATTTT. Translated, it gives CSARDPRTSGRTTDTQYF.

The rearrangement joins TRBV4-1 to TRBJ2-5; a weak D match, TRBD1 (5 bases). The germline gives CDR1 MGHRA, CDR2 YSYEKL. The CDR3 is 14 residues long. Trimming left V 0 bases short and J 5 bases short, with 10 bases between. CDR3: CASSQDSGFETQYF. The CDR3 DNA sequence: TGCGCCAGCAGCCAAGATTCAGGGTTTGAGACCCAGTACTTC.

This clonotype was observed a handful of times. The chain employs TRBV3-1 and TRBJ2-5, with 7 bases that match TRBD1. The CDR3 length is 16 residues. The germline gives CDR1 LGHDT, CDR2 YNNKEL (reference sequence). The V gene end was trimmed by 0 bases and the J gene end by 2 bases; junction bases not matched to a gene: 6. The CDR3: CASSQDRGQSQETQYF. The CDR3 coding sequence is TGTGCCAGCAGCCAAGATCGGGGACAGTCACAAGAGACCCAGTACTTC.

This clonotype was seen a handful of times. The rearrangement links TRBV20-1 to TRBJ2-5, with unresolved D. The J call may not be correct, given that the DNA end is closer to TRBJ2-7. CDR1 is DFQATT, CDR2 SNEGSKA, per germline (reference sequence). There are 12 residues in the CDR3. The CDR3 sequence: CSAEDGTYEQYF. CDR3 DNA sequence: TGCAGTGCCGAGGACGGTACCTACGAGCAGTACTTC.

This clonotype has more than one count but fewer than ten. The J gene is TRBJ2-3, the V gene TRBV20-1, with D possibly TRBD1 on 5 matching bases. The V gene's germline CDR1 is DFQATT and CDR2 SNEGSKA (reference sequence). V was trimmed by 6 bases and J by 6 bases, leaving 10 bases between them. The CDR3 covers 11 residues. The CDR3: CSARVRDTQYF. The DNA for the CDR3 is TGCAGTGCCAGGGTGCGGGATACGCAGTATTTT.

V gene TRBV28 combines with J gene TRBJ2-7; tentatively, D is TRBD1 (5 bases). The CDR3 runs 14 residues. CDR1 and CDR2 from the germline V gene are MDHEN and SYDVKM. Trimming shortened V by 3 bases and J by 6 bases, and 15 bases separated the two germline ends. In DNA, the CDR3 is TGTGCCAGCAGTTTTAGGCAGGGTGTGGCCGAGCAGTACTTC. Translation: CASSFRQGVAEQYF.

This clonotype was seen many times. This chain links TRBV7-2 with TRBJ2-7; TRBD2 agrees at 7 bases. V was pared by 1 base and J by 4 bases, with 10 bases of the junction left unmatched. CDR3 length: 16 amino acids. Germline lookup yields CDR1 SGHTA and CDR2 FQGNSA. The DNA of the CDR3 is TGTGCCAGCAGCTTAGTAGCGGGTGGAGCCCATTACGAGCAGTACTTC. This translates into CASSLVAGGAHYEQYF. Using reference TRBV7-2 and TRBJ2-7 for the parts outside the CDR3, the full variable domain is GAGVSQSPSNKVTEKGKDVELRCDPISGHTALYWYRQSLGQGLEFLIYFQGNSAPDKSGLPSDRFSAERTGGSVSTLTIQRTQQEDSAVYLCASSLVAGGAHYEQYFGPGTRLTVT.

This clonotype was observed a handful of times. The V gene is TRBV9, the J gene TRBJ1-5; weak D call: TRBD1 (5 bases). Germline V lookup: CDR1 SGDLS, CDR2 YYNGEE. Trimming shortened V by 0 bases and J by 5 bases, and 12 bases separated the two germline ends. The length of the CDR3 is 15 residues. CDR3 sequence (DNA): TGTGCCAGCAGCGTAGCTCCAGGGAAGTATCAGCCCCAGCATTTT. It encodes CASSVAPGKYQPQHF.

This clonotype occurred once. The rearrangement joins TRBV12-5 to TRBJ2-1; D uncertain. Germline lookup yields CDR1 LGHNT and CDR2 FRNRAP. The CDR3 totals 16 residues. V lost 3 bases and J lost 0, with 12 bases in between. In nucleotides, the CDR3 is TGTGCTAGTGGTTTCAGGACCCTTAGCTCCTACAATGAGCAGTTCTTC. Translated, it gives CASGFRTLSSYNEQFF. Together with reference TRBV12-5 and TRBJ2-1, the CDR3 gives the full variable domain: DARVTQTPRHKVTEMGQEVTMRCQPILGHNTVFWYRQTMMQGLELLAYFRNRAPLDDSGMPKDRFSAEMPDATLATLKIQPSEPRDSAVYFCASGFRTLSSYNEQFFGPGTRLTVL.

This CDR3 reads CAISPSTPGPETQYF. CDR3 in DNA: TGTGCCATCAGTCCCTCTACTCCGGGACCAGAGACCCAGTACTTC. The chain carries TRBV10-3 and TRBJ2-5; D is perhaps TRBD1 or TRBD2 (5 bases each). The CDR3 spans 15 residues. The V end was cut by 5 bases, the J end by 4 bases, with 17 bases between. Germline V gene sequence: CDR1 ENHRY, CDR2 SYGVKD.

The chain links TRBV11-2 to TRBJ2-1, with 11 bases fitting TRBD2. The CDR3 totals 16 residues. Looked up from germline, CDR1 is SGHAT and CDR2 is FQNNGV. The J segment lost 5 bases and the V segment lost 5 bases, leaving 8 bases of the junction unmatched. CDR3 amino acids: CASSPISGRANNEQFF. CDR3 nucleotide sequence: TGTGCCAGCAGCCCCATTAGCGGGAGGGCGAACAATGAGCAGTTCTTC.

This chain uses TRBV7-8 with TRBJ2-1; 9 nucleotides align to TRBD2. Per the germline V gene, CDR1 is SGHVS and CDR2 is FQNEAQ. The V gene end was trimmed by 2 bases and the J gene end by 10 bases; junction bases not matched to a gene: 9. The CDR3 covers 15 residues. DNA for the CDR3: TGTGCCAGCAGCTTACTGGGTAGCGGGAGTCGGGAGCAGTTCTTC. Encoded protein: CASSLLGSGSREQFF.